The 10 T cell receptor beta chains presented below share a single source sample, sequenced in a study of blood T cell repertoires in COVID-19. The assay was immunoSEQ multiplex PCR, and TCRdb's table has in-frame clones only and misses some. This table holds hundreds of thousands of clones, about 82% found once. The material sequenced was peripheral blood. Source of these receptors: a human donor in a cohort sampled during active COVID-19.

J is TRBJ2-7 and V is TRBV4-2, with D possibly matching TRBD2 (5 bases). The V and J ends lost 1 base and 3 bases respectively, with 7 bases between them. The CDR3 extends over 13 amino acids. The germline CDR1 and CDR2 sequences are LGHNA and YNFKEQ. CDR3 nucleotides: TGTGCCAGCAGCCAAGGAGGGAACTACGAGCAGTACTTC. Amino acid sequence: CASSQGGNYEQYF.

The CDR3 DNA reads as TGTGCTAGCGGAGTTTGGCGTTCCCGAAACACCATATATTTT. Translated: CASGVWRSRNTIYF. The chain employs TRBV12-5 and TRBJ1-3; D remains ambiguous. Germline-derived CDR1 and CDR2 are LGHNT and FRNRAP. This CDR3 is built from 14 residues. V was trimmed by 9 bases and J by 5 bases, leaving 17 bases between them.

J is TRBJ1-6 and V is TRBV6-1, with 12 bases that match TRBD1. CDR1 is MNHNS and CDR2 is SASEGT in the germline V gene. V gave up 3 bases and J gave up 3 bases; unmatched junction bases: 9. The CDR3 loop spans 19 amino acids. For the CDR3, the DNA is TGTGCCAGCAGTGAGGGACAGGGGGCTCTAATAGTCTATAATTCACCCCTCCACTTT. This gives the protein CASSEGQGALIVYNSPLHF.

The chain carries TRBV12-3 or TRBV12-4 and TRBJ1-1; 7 nucleotides line up with TRBD1. After removal of 6 bases from V and 6 bases from J, the junction contained 4 bases not matched to a gene. CDR3 length: 12 amino acids. The chain's CDR3 is CASRGTASEAFF. For the CDR3, the DNA is TGTGCCAGCAGAGGGACAGCGTCTGAAGCTTTCTTT.

The V and J genes are TRBV13 and TRBJ2-7; D is perhaps TRBD1 (5 bases). The ends were cut back, 8 bases at V and 2 bases at J, with 16 bases in the middle. CDR1 is PRHDT and CDR2 is FYEKMQ in the germline V gene (reference sequence). CDR3 size: 14 residues. This chain's CDR3 is CASSVGLTTYEQYF. CDR3 coding DNA: TGTGCCAGCTCGGTGGGGCTCACTACCTACGAGCAGTACTTC. Full variable domain (rest looked up from reference TRBV13 and TRBJ2-7): AAGVIQSPRHLIKEKRETATLKCYPIPRHDTVYWYQQGPGQDPQFLISFYEKMQSDKGSIPDRFSAQQFSDYHSELNMSSLELGDSALYFCASSVGLTTYEQYFGPGTRLTVT.

V usage is TRBV9 and J usage is TRBJ1-4; 7 nucleotides align to TRBD1. The CDR3 contains 13 residues. Trimming at V came to 4 bases and at J to 8 bases, leaving 5 bases not matched to a gene. The germline gives CDR1 SGDLS, CDR2 YYNGEE. The CDR3 coding sequence is TGTGCCAGCAGCAGCGACAGGGACGAAAAACTGTTTTTT. Amino acids: CASSSDRDEKLFF.

The rearrangement uses TRBV6-2 or TRBV6-3 and TRBJ1-2, with D unclear. V lost 2 bases to trimming and J lost 2 bases, with 12 bases between them. From germline, CDR1 is MNHEY and CDR2 SVGEGT. The CDR3 has 15 amino acids. CDR3 sequence: CASSYEGRMNYGYTF. CDR3 nucleotide sequence: TGTGCCAGCAGTTACGAGGGCCGGATGAACTATGGCTACACCTTC.

This clone appeared a single time. The rearrangement joins TRBV6-5 to TRBJ1-2, with TRBD1 identical over 10 bases. V was pared by 7 bases and J by 5 bases, with 10 bases of the junction left unmatched. This CDR3 has 15 residues. The germline V gene encodes CDR1 MNHEY and CDR2 SVGAGI. The CDR3 DNA sequence: TGTGCCAGCAAGGGGACAGGGGCCCCCGTGTATGGCTACACCTTC. Its translation: CASKGTGAPVYGYTF.

The J gene is TRBJ2-1, the V gene TRBV5-1; maybe TRBD2 (6 bases). The CDR3 loop spans 16 amino acids. Germline CDR1 and CDR2: SGHRS and YFSETQ. The germline V and J ends were trimmed by 0 bases and 0 bases, with 10 bases remaining between them. The CDR3 loop reads CASSLDGRSSYNEQFF. CDR3 sequence (DNA): TGCGCCAGCAGCTTGGATGGGAGGAGCTCCTACAATGAGCAGTTCTTC.

The chain is built from TRBV5-1 and TRBJ1-2, with D tentatively TRBD1 (5 bases). CDR3 length: 15 amino acids. The germline V gene encodes CDR1 SGHRS and CDR2 YFSETQ. V dropped 0 bases and J dropped 0 bases, with 9 bases sitting between them. CDR3 nucleotide sequence: TGCGCCAGCAGCTTGGGATCGACAGCTAACTATGGCTACACCTTC. The encoded protein is CASSLGSTANYGYTF.